Given below is one T cell receptor beta chain in context. There are a few counts of this clonotype. Its binding antigen is unknown. Base qualities are missing; no much larger clone stands one base away. This entry is derived from a study of regulatory T cells in long-lasting Graves disease (dated by TCRdb to the early 2020s). Concerning the study at large: Newly diagnosed Graves' disease patients had taken antithyroid drugs for less than 3 months. Patients with persistent Graves' disease were compared with patients with newly diagnosed Graves' disease using TCR sequencing and RNA sequencing of peripheral blood. The study was conducted in China and was registered as a clinical trial. A total of roughly 33 samples underwent TCR sequencing: 13 from persistent and approximately 20 from newly diagnosed Graves' disease patients.

Libraries were prepared through multiplex PCR. TCRdb names Illumina HiSeq 4000 as the instrument used. TCR beta libraries were built with iRepertoire HTBI primers and Arm-PCR amplification of CDR3 regions. Before sequencing, the PCR products underwent gel purification. Per the original workflow: A total of 62 TRBV and some 13 TRBJ segments were identified across samples and were used for gene usage analysis of CDR3 amino acid clonotypes. COPE and FqMerger were used to merge filtered high-quality paired reads into contigs. BLAST was used to align contigs to IMGT TRBV, TRBD and TRBJ reference genes, and CDR3 was defined according to IMGT. Any clonotype with a frequency above 0.1% was classified as a highly expanded clone. Shannon entropy served as the measure of repertoire diversity, while the Gini coefficient captured V-J evenness. A clonotype was considered public if more than one individual shared it. Clones were called with MiXCR by TCRdb after fastp trimmed the public reads at Q25, and only in-frame beta chains were retained. Each CDR3 protein gets just one entry, which takes the most common genes and DNA from the rows behind it. The V and J calls reflect TCRdb's pipeline rather than the authors' work. The sample yields around 480,000 distinct CDR3 sequences; roughly 17% were counted once. The top ten hold 10% to 15% of the sample.

The sample's time point, from its label and the paper: newly diagnosed GD, antithyroid drugs for less than 3 months. RNA was extracted from PBMCs in TRIzol for both TCR sequencing and RNA sequencing. The diagnosis of Graves' disease was made according to American Thyroid Association guidelines. The patients came from an endocrinology department in Xi'an, China. From each patient, approximately 10 milliliters of peripheral blood was collected into an EDTA anticoagulant tube. Ficoll Paque Plus density gradient separation was used to isolate PBMCs, and no further T cell sorting was performed. An Agilent 2100 Bioanalyzer and agarose gel were used to check RNA quality, and a NanoDrop 2000 was used to measure RNA concentration. Paper-wide results and their limitations: Sequencing and analysis were restricted to the TCR beta chain. The small sample size was acknowledged by the authors as a limitation that may reduce accuracy. More public clonotypes were shared among persistent patients (under 3,000) than among newly diagnosed patients (roughly 960). TRBV28, TRBJ1-2 and TRBJ2-5 were preferentially used in persistent disease, while TRBV20-1 and TRBJ2-1 were favored in newly diagnosed disease. The study examined only peripheral blood because the primary lesion, thyroid tissue, could not be accessed. Compared with newly diagnosed patients, patients with persistent Graves' disease had lower TCR Shannon entropy and fewer highly expanded clones, which suggests clonal expansion.

According to the germline V gene, CDR1 reads LGHNA and CDR2 reads YNFKEQ. A distance of 7 bases separates the germline ends of V and J, which lose 3 bases and 0 bases respectively. Taken from cysteine to phenylalanine, the CDR3 has 14 residues. The read is trimmed to its CDR3 DNA, 42 bases read in frame from base 1. Separately, the same data were catalogued under a study of T cells in Graves' hyperthyroidism and ophthalmopathy. Looking at the second paper: A patient counted as having stable Graves' hyperthyroidism if no progression to ophthalmopathy occurred over 18 months of follow-up. The hyperthyroidism patients were between 18 and 65 years old and newly diagnosed, with a disease duration of less than 2 months. The study excluded patients with uncontrolled infections, other autoimmune diseases, pregnancy or lactation. Diagnoses relied on clinical symptoms, serum thyroxine and TRAb, thyroid ultrasound and orbital computed tomography. The first round of RT-PCR for the TCR CDR3 was performed with the HTBI primer set and the Qiagen OneStep RT-PCR kit. Most expanded thyroid clonotypes (frequency above 0.001) were also found in blood, which suggests that blood repertoires may mirror thyroid immune responses. In cross-validation, a model built on a 13 V-J signature told ophthalmopathy apart from stable hyperthyroidism with under 90% sensitivity and about 81% specificity, and in testing the same model reached 80%/75%. In validation, the model predicted progression to ophthalmopathy a median of approximately 6.6 months before onset, with about 67% sensitivity and more than 72% specificity. A discovery cohort of roughly 96 patients, approximately 45 with Graves' ophthalmopathy and roughly 59 with stable Graves' hyperthyroidism, was used to find distinguishing TCR V-J signatures. An independent validation cohort of around 19 hyperthyroidism patients and 17 patients who later progressed to ophthalmopathy tested prospective prediction of ophthalmopathy. The approximately 98 discovery patients were randomly divided into training and test sets at a 7:3 ratio. In addition, the study compared T-cell repertoires in thyroid tissue and in blood from roughly 6 Graves' hyperthyroidism patients. Following sampling, methimazole starting at 30 mg daily was given to hyperthyroidism patients, and high-dose intravenous methylprednisolone was given to ophthalmopathy patients. Libraries were constructed in a second round of multiplex PCR, after which size selection and purification were performed. The libraries were sequenced on an Illumina HiSeq2000 using paired-end 100 bp reads. SOAPnuke was used to process the raw data, with reads discarded if the reads contained adapters or uncalled bases, had a mean Phred below 15, or lacked an exact constant-primer or identifier match. High-quality paired reads were merged with COPE v1.2.5, and unique nucleotide sequences were defined as clonotypes. Clonotypes were aligned to IMGT TRBV, TRBD and TRBJ reference segments using MiTCR v1.1. The analysis included only V-J combinations with a frequency above 0.0001, which together covered 99% to 99.2% of the repertoires. The TCS score was defined as F50 (clonal expansion) divided by E x V (chaos), with BLOSUM62-based TCRdist calculated between CDR3 peptides within each V-J. Welch's t-statistics and random forest reduced roughly 500 V-J features to 13, which were used in a naive Bayes classifier (R e1071). No statistical method was used to fix the sample size in advance, and group allocation was not hidden from the investigators. The paper describes TCR Vbeta CDR3 sequencing of some 130 peripheral blood samples, made up of about 40 ophthalmopathy patients, roughly 80 hyperthyroidism patients and 17 progressor patients.

The V and J genes are TRBV4-2 and TRBJ2-3; the D gene is unclear. The source was peripheral blood mononuclear cells (PBMCs), collected at new diagnosis, from a patient treated with antithyroid drugs. This TCR was sampled from a man aged 35 to 55 with Graves disease. Donor details come from another sample of the same person, matched by shared clones. The CDR3 region reads CASSHGASTDTQYF. The DNA sequence is TGTGCCAGCAGCCACGGAGCTAGCACAGATACGCAGTATTTT.